A selection of T cell receptor beta chains follows, all from one sample in a study of T cells in Graves' hyperthyroidism and ophthalmopathy. MiXCR was run by TCRdb on the multiplex PCR reads, yielding one entry per CDR3 protein. The sample holds some 510,000 distinct CDR3 sequences; about 20% are singletons and the top ten take less than 30%. Sequencing was done on a sample of blood. All receptors derive from a man younger than 35 with Graves' hyperthyroidism. Each CDR3 is given without its conserved first and last residue. Fields, in order: V gene, J gene, CDR3 protein.

>TRBV20-1|TRBJ1-6
SVPGGSLNLLSPFH
>TRBV12-3/TRBV12-4|TRBJ1-1
ASSPGTGSDEGAF
>TRBV28|TRBJ2-2
ASSLCKCVRNGELF
>TRBV10-2|TRBJ1-2
ASRMYDYGYT
>TRBV28|TRBJ1-5
ASSLFRTGRSQPQH
>TRBV2|TRBJ1-1
ASSPELVNTEAF
>TRBV24-1|TRBJ1-5
ATKGQGAGQPQH
>TRBV5-1|TRBJ2-7
ASSFRLAGGNEQY
>TRBV6-1|TRBJ2-5
AARRGNDEWAQY
>TRBV7-9|TRBJ1-2
ASSSSDSIYGYT
>TRBV12-5|TRBJ1-1
ASGLVLGGTSTEAF
>TRBV12-3/TRBV12-4|TRBJ1-1
ASSLALAGVEAF
>TRBV6-1|TRBJ1-3
ASSQAGTGASGNTIY
>TRBV6-5|TRBJ2-7
ASSYTSGGSYEQY
>TRBV4-1|TRBJ1-2
ASSHRGGDPNYGYT
>TRBV2|TRBJ1-2
ASSDGTGAGGYT
>TRBV19|TRBJ1-5
ASTPVGGRSNQPQH
>TRBV6-1|TRBJ2-3
ASSETRAHTQY
>TRBV6-2/TRBV6-3|TRBJ1-1
ASSYIGGTEAF
>TRBV6-1|TRBJ2-2
ASSEAEAGELF
>TRBV4-1|TRBJ1-6
ASSSPEARMKSPLH
>TRBV7-6|TRBJ1-2
ASSARGAEGYT
>TRBV27|TRBJ2-7
ASSLRLGRFEQY
>TRBV20-1|TRBJ2-5
SASTGGQETQY
>TRBV28|TRBJ1-2
ASSTGTGGGGYT
>TRBV12-3/TRBV12-4|TRBJ1-2
ASSSRTGYT
>TRBV11-2|TRBJ2-5
ASSNHPGPIGETQY
>TRBV11-2|TRBJ2-7
ASSLLGGGDEQY
>TRBV29-1|TRBJ2-7
SVSDGMWDEQY
>TRBV19|TRBJ1-4
ASSGGLAATNEKLF
>TRBV4-1|TRBJ1-1
ASSQMGQGGQAF
>TRBV29-1|TRBJ1-2
SVGGPIYGYT
>TRBV11-2|TRBJ1-1
ASSFQGPGAF
>TRBV20-1|TRBJ1-3
SARVRVSGNTIY
>TRBV10-3|TRBJ1-1
AFRTALNTEAF
>TRBV29-1|TRBJ2-5
SVRGGEGETQY
>TRBV12-3/TRBV12-4|TRBJ2-2
ASSPGTGAGGELF
>TRBV15|TRBJ2-2
ATSRGTANTGELF
>TRBV20-1|TRBJ1-2
SARDRVNYGYT
>TRBV13|TRBJ2-7
ASSDSNSYEQY
>TRBV20-1|TRBJ2-7
SAARLAGEINEQY
>TRBV27|TRBJ1-1
ASLPFAGQGFTEAF
>TRBV28|TRBJ1-5
ASSPGRGPMQPQH
>TRBV11-2|TRBJ1-1
ASSLTRGTEAF
>TRBV7-8|TRBJ1-1
ASSLCCGHTEAF
>TRBV12-3/TRBV12-4|TRBJ1-1
ASSTYNQAF
>TRBV12-3/TRBV12-4|TRBJ1-5
ASTRGNQPQH
>TRBV11-2|TRBJ2-6
ASSFRTGVRAGANVLT